Listed here are 9 T cell receptor beta chains from one sample, sequenced in a study of CD8 T cells in ankylosing spondylitis. TCRdb processed the 5' RACE reads anew with MiXCR; each CDR3 protein has one entry. The sample has around 300,000 distinct CDR3 sequences; 11% are singletons. Sample: blood, either unsorted or a sorted T cell fraction (not recorded which). The receptors here all came from a female donor with ankylosing spondylitis or in good health (not recorded which).

This clonotype came up many times. This chain joins TRBV28 and TRBJ2-5; D may correspond to TRBD1 or TRBD2 (5 bases each). V lost 10 bases, J lost 2 bases, and 11 bases lay in between. The CDR3 is 12 amino acids. Germline CDR1 is MDHEN and CDR2 is SYDVKM. CDR3 region: CATSGQQETQYF. As DNA, the CDR3 is TGTGCCACATCGGGGCAACAAGAGACCCAGTACTTC. The whole variable domain, filled in from reference TRBV28 and TRBJ2-5, reads DVKVTQSSRYLVKRTGEKVFLECVQDMDHENMFWYRQDPGLGLRLIYFSYDVKMKEKGDIPEGYSVSREKKERFSLILESASTNQTSMYLCATSGQQETQYFGPGTRLLVL.

This clonotype was found many times. V usage is TRBV9 and J usage is TRBJ1-2; D possibly corresponds to TRBD1 (5 bases). Trimming pared 4 bases from V and 2 bases from J, leaving 15 bases between. In germline, CDR1 is SGDLS, CDR2 YYNGEE. The CDR3 is 15 amino acids. DNA for the CDR3: TGTGCCAGCAGCATGACGACAGAGATAAACTATGGCTACACCTTC. Translating it yields CASSMTTEINYGYTF.

This clonotype was counted many times. V and J are TRBV20-1 and TRBJ2-4; 8 bases map to TRBD2. Trimming cost V 0 bases and J 2 bases; bases outside gene matches: 12. Germline V lookup: CDR1 DFQATT, CDR2 SNEGSKA (reference sequence). This CDR3 has 18 residues. CDR3 amino acids: CSARDRDSGIWTKNIQYF. The CDR3, as DNA: TGCAGTGCTAGAGATCGGGATAGCGGGATTTGGACCAAAAACATTCAGTACTTC.

This clonotype occurred many times. The chain combines TRBV3-1 with TRBJ2-5; TRBD2 matches at 7 bases. From germline, CDR1 is LGHDT and CDR2 YNNKEL (reference sequence). The CDR3 loop spans 15 amino acids. V shed 3 bases and J 2 bases; nucleotides not matched to a gene: 6. This chain's CDR3 is CASSQGLTGQETQYF. The CDR3 nucleotides read TGTGCCAGCAGCCAGGGACTAACCGGACAAGAGACCCAGTACTTC.

There are a few counts of this clonotype. The chain couples TRBV15 to TRBJ1-4; 8 bases agree with TRBD1. CDR1 is LNHNV and CDR2 is YYDKDF in the germline V gene (reference sequence). V trimming: 3 bases; J trimming: 11 bases; junction bases outside the gene matches: 5. The CDR3 is made up of 13 amino acids. CDR3 sequence reads: CATSRDRVDKLFF. The CDR3 nucleotides are TGTGCCACCAGCAGGGACAGGGTAGACAAACTGTTTTTT.

This clonotype appeared many times. CDR3 sequence reads: CATGGPGNEQFF. In DNA, the CDR3 is TGTGCCACCGGGGGTCCCGGGAATGAGCAGTTCTTC. The chain couples TRBV2 to TRBJ2-1, with D perhaps TRBD2 (6 bases). CDR1 is SNHLY, CDR2 FYNNEI, per germline. This CDR3 region has 12 residues. Trimming stripped 10 bases from V and 7 bases from J, with 14 bases between.

There are a few counts of this clonotype. J is TRBJ2-3 and V is TRBV11-2; D may be TRBD1 (6 bases). CDR1 and CDR2 from the germline V gene are SGHAT and FQNNGV. There are 20 residues in the CDR3. The V and J ends lost 1 base and 1 base respectively, with 24 bases between them. The CDR3 region is CASSLVWGPGSVQGTDTQYF. CDR3 bases: TGTGCCAGCAGCTTAGTATGGGGGCCGGGGAGCGTTCAGGGCACAGATACGCAGTATTTT.

This sequence joins TRBV5-1 and TRBJ2-7, with 8 bases that match TRBD1. Germline loops: CDR1 SGHRS, CDR2 YFSETQ. The V segment lost 4 bases and the J segment 5 bases; nucleotides outside the gene matches: 8. CDR3 length: 14 residues. DNA for the CDR3: TGCGCCAGCAGCCCTCTAACGGACAGGGACGAGCAGTACTTC. Translation gives CASSPLTDRDEQYF. Combining the CDR3 with reference TRBV5-1 and TRBJ2-7 gives the whole variable domain KAGVTQTPRYLIKTRGQQVTLSCSPISGHRSVSWYQQTPGQGLQFLFEYFSETQRNKGNFPGRFSGRQFSNSRSEMNVSTLELGDSALYLCASSPLTDRDEQYFGPGTRLTVT.

This clonotype was counted many times. The chain employs TRBV11-2 and TRBJ1-2; 8 positions match TRBD1. Unmatched junction bases numbered 8, after V lost 4 bases and J lost 7 bases. The CDR3 is 14 amino acids. CDR1 and CDR2 from the germline V gene are SGHAT and FQNNGV. The CDR3 DNA reads as TGTGCCAGCAGCTCCTCGACAGGGGCAGGTGGCTACACCTTC. Protein sequence: CASSSSTGAGGYTF.